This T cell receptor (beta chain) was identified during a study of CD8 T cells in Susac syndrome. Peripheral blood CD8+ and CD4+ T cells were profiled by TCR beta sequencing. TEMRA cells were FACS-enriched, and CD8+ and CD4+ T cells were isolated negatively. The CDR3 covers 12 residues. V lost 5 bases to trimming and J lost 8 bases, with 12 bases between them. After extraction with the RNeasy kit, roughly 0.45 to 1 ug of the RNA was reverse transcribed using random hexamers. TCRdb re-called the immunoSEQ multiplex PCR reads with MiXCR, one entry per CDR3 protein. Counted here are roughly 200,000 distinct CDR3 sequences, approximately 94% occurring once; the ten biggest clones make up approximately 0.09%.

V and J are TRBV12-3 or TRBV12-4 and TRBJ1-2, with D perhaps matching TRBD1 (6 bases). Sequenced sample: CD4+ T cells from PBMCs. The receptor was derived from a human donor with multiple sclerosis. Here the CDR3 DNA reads TGTGCCAGCAGTCGGAGGGGGATCGGCTACACCTTC. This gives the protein CASSRRGIGYTF.